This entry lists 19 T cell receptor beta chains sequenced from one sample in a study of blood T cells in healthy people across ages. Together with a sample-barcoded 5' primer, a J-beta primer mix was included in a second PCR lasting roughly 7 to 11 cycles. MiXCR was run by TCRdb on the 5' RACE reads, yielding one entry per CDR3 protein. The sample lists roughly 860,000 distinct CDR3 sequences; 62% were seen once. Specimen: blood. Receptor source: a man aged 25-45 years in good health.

The CDR3 sequence is CSVGRGTDTQYF. CDR3 DNA sequence: TGCAGCGTTGGCAGGGGAACAGATACGCAGTATTTT. This chain connects TRBV29-1 to TRBJ2-3; D is possibly TRBD1 (6 bases). This CDR3 region has 12 residues. Germline loops: CDR1 SQVTM, CDR2 ANQGSEA. Trimming removed 4 bases at V and 3 bases at J, with 8 bases between.

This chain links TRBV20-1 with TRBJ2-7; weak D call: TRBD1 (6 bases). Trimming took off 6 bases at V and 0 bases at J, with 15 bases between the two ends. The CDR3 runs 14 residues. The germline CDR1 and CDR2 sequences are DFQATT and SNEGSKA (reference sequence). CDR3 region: CSAGDRKNSYEQYF. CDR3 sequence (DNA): TGCAGTGCAGGAGACAGGAAGAACTCCTACGAGCAGTACTTC.

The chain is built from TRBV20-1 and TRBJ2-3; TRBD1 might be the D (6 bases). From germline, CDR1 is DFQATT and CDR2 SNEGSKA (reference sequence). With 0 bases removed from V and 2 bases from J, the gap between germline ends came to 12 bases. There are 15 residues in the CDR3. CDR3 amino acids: CSARDPGQLTDTQYF. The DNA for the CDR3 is TGCAGTGCTAGAGATCCTGGACAGCTCACAGATACGCAGTATTTT.

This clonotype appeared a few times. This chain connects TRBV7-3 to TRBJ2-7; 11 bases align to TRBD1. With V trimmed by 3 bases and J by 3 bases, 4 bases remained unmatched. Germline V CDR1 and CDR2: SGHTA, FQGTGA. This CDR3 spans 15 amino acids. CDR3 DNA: TGTGCCAGCAGCTTTTCTGGGACAGGGGGCTACGAGCAGTACTTC. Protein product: CASSFSGTGGYEQYF.

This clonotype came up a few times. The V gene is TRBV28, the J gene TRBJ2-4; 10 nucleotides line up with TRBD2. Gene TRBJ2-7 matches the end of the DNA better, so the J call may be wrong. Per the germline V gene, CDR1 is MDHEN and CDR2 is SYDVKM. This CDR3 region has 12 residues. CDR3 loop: CASGLADYEQYF. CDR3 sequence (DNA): TGTGCCAGTGGACTAGCGGATTACGAGCAGTACTTC.

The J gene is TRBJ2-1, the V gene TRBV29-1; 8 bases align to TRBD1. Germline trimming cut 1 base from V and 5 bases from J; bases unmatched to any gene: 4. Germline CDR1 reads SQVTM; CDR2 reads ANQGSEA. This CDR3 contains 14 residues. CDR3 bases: TGCAGCGTTGAAGGACAGGGGCAAAACAATGAGCAGTTCTTC. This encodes CSVEGQGQNNEQFF.

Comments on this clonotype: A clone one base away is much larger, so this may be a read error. CDR3 nucleotides: TGTGCCAGCAGTCGGGGACAGGGGGCCTACGAGCATTACTTC. This encodes CASSRGQGAYEHYF. This rearrangement joins TRBV6-2 or TRBV6-3 to TRBJ2-5, with 12 bases that match TRBD1. This CDR3 has 14 amino acids. The germline V gene has CDR1 MNHEY and CDR2 SVGEGT. The V and J ends lost 5 bases and 14 bases, in that order; junction bases with no gene match: 12.

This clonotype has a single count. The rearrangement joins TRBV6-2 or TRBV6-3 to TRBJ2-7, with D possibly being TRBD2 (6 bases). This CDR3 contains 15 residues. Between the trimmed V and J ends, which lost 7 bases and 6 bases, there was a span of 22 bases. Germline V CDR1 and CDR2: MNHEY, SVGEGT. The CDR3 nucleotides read TGTGCCAGCACTACCCTACTGGGCGGGGTACGCGAGCAGTACTTC. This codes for CASTTLLGGVREQYF.

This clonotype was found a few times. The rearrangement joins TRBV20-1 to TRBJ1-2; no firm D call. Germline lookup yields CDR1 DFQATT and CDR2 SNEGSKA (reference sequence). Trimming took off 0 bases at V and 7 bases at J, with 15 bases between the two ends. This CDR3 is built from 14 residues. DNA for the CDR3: TGCAGTGCTAGAGAGCAGAGGGTTGATAGTGGCTACACCTTC. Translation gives CSAREQRVDSGYTF.

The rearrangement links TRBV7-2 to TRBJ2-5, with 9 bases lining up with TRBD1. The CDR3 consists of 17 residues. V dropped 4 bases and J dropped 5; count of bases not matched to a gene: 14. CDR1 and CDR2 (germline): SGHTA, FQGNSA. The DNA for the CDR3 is TGTGCCAGCAGCTCGGAGGGGACAGGGCATTTTGGGGAGACCCAGTACTTC. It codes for CASSSEGTGHFGETQYF.

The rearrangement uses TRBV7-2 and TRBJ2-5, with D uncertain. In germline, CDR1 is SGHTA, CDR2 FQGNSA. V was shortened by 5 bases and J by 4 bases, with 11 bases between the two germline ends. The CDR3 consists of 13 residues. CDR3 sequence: CASSPGRRETQYF. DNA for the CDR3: TGTGCCAGCAGCCCAGGAAGGCGAGAGACCCAGTACTTC.

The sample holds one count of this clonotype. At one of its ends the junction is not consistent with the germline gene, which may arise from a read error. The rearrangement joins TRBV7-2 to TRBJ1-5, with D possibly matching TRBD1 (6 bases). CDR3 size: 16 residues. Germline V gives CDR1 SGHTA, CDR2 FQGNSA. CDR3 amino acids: CVSSLKGGGGNQPQHF. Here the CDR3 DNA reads TGTGTCAGCAGCTTAAAAGGAGGGGGAGGCAATCAGCCCCAGCATTTT.

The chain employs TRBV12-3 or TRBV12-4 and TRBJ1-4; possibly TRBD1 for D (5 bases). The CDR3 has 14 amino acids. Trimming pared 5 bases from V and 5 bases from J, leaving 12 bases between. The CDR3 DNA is TGTGCCAGCAGTCCGCAGGGCAGAAATGAAAAACTGTTTTTT. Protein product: CASSPQGRNEKLFF.

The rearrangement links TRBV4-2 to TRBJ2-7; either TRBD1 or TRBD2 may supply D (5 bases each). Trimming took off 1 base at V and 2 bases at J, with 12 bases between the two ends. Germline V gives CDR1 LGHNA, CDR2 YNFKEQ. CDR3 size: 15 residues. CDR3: CASSQVGTVTYEQYF. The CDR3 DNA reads TGTGCCAGCAGCCAAGTCGGGACGGTTACCTACGAGCAGTACTTC.

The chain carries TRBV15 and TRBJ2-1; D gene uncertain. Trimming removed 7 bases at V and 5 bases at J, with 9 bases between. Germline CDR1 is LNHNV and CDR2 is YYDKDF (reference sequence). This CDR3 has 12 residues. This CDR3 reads CATKYGDNEQFF. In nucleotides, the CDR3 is TGTGCCACCAAGTACGGCGACAATGAGCAGTTCTTC.

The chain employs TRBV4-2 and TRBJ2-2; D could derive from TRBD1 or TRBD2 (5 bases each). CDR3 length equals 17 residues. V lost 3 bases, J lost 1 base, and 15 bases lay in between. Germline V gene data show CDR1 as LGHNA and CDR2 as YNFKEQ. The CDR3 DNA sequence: TGTGCCAGCAGCCACGGGGCTGTGACAGAGAACACCGGGGAGCTGTTTTTT. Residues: CASSHGAVTENTGELFF.

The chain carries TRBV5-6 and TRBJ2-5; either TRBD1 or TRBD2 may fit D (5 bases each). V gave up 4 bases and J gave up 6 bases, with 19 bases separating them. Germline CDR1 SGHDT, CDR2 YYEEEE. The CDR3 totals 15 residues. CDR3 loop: CASSGSGGFVKTQYF. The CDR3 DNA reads TGTGCCAGCAGCGGAAGTGGGGGTTTCGTTAAGACCCAGTACTTC.

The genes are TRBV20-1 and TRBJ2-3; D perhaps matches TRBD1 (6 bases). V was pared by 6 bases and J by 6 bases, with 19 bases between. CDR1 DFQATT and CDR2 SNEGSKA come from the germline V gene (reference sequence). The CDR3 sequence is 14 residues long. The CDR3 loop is CSAKDRNLGDTQYF. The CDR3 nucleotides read TGCAGTGCGAAAGACAGGAACTTGGGGGATACGCAGTATTTT.

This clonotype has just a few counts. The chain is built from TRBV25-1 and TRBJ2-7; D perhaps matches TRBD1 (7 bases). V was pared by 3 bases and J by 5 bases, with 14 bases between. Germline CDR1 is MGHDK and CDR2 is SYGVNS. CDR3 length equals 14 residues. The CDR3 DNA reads TGTGCCAGCAGTGATGTAGGCAGGGGGGACGAGCAGTACTTC. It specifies CASSDVGRGDEQYF.